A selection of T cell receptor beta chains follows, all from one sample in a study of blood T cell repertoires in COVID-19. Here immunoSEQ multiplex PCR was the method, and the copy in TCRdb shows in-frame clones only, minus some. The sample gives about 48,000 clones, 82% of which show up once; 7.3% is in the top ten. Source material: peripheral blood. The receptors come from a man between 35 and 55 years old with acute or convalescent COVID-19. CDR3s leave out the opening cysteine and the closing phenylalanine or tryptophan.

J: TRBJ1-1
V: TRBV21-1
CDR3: ASSPGTPLRNTEAF

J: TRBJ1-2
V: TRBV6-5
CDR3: ASRTGSYGYT

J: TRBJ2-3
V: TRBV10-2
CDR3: ASSESYSMPQY

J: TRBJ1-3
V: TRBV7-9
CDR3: ASSFGRTVGGNTIY

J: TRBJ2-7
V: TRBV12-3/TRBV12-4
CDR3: ASSWRGYEQY

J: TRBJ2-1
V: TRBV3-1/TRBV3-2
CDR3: ASSRSGGVRSYNEQF

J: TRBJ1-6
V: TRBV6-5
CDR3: ASSSGQGVGSPLH

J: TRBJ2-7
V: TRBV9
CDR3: ASSVGGGRGLYEQY

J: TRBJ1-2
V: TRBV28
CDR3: ASSLGSQGADGYT

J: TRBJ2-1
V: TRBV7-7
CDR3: ASSPGLDNEQF